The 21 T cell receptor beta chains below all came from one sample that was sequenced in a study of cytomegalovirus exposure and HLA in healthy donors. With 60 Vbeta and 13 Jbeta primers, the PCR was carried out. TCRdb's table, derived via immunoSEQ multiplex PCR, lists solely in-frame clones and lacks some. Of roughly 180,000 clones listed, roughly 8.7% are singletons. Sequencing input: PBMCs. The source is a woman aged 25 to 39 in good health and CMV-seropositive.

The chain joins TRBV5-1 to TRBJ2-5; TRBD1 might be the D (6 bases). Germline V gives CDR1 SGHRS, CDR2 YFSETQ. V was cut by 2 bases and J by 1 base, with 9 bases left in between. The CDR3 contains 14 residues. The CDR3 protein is CASSFLTGQETQYF. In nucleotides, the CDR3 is TGCGCCAGCAGCTTCTTGACAGGCCAAGAGACCCAGTACTTC.

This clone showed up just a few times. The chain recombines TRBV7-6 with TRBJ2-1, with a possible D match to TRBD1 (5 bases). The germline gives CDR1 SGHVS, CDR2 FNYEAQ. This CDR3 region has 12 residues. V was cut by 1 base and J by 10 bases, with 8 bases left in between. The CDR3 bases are TGTGCCAGCAGCTTAGTAAGGGGCGAGCAGTTCTTC. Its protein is CASSLVRGEQFF.

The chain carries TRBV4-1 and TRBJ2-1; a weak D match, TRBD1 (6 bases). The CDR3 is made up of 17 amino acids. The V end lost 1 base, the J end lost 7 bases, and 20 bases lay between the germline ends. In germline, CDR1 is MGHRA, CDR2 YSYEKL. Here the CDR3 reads CASSQAGRGNFVNEQFF. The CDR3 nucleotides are TGCGCCAGCAGCCAAGCGGGCAGGGGAAACTTCGTGAATGAGCAGTTCTTC.

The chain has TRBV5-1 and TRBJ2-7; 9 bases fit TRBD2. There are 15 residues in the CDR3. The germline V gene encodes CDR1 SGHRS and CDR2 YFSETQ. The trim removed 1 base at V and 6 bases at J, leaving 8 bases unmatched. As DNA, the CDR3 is TGCGCCAGCAGCTTGTCAGCGGGGGGATCAGGCGAGCAGTACTTC. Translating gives CASSLSAGGSGEQYF.

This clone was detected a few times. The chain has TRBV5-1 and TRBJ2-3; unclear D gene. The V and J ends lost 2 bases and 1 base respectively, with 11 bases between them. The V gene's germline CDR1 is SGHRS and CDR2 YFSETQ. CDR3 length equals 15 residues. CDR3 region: CASSFNSPGTDTQYF. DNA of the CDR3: TGCGCCAGCAGCTTTAATTCACCAGGCACAGATACGCAGTATTTT.

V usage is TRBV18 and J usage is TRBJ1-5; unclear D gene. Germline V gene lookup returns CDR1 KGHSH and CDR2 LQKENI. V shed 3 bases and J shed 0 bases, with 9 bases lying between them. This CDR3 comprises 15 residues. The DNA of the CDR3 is TGTGCCAGCTCACCGACAACAAATAGCAATCAGCCCCAGCATTTT. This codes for CASSPTTNSNQPQHF.

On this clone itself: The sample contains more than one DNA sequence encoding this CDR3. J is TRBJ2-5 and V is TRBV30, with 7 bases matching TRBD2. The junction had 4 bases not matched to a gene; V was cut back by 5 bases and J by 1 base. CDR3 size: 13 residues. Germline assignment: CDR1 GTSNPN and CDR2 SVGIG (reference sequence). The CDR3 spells CAWSGEGQETQYF. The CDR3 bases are TGTGCCTGGTCTGGGGAGGGCCAAGAGACCCAGTACTTC.

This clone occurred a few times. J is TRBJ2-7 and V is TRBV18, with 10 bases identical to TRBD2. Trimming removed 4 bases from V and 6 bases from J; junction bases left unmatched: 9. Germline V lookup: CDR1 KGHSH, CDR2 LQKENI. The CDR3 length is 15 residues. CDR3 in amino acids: CASSLGTSEVGEQYF. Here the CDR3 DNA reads TGTGCCAGCTCACTCGGGACTAGCGAGGTCGGCGAGCAGTACTTC.

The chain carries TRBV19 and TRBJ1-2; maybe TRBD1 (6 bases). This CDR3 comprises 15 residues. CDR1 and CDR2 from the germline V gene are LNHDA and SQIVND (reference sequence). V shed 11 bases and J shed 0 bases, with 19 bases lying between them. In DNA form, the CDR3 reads TGTGCCTCCGGAGGGGGGGCGTTAGCTAACTATGGCTACACCTTC. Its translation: CASGGGALANYGYTF.

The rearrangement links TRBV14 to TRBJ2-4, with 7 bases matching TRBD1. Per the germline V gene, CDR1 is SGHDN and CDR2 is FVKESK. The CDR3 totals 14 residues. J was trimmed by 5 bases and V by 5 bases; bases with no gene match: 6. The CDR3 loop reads CASSYRGRENIQYF. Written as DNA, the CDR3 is TGTGCCAGCAGCTACAGGGGCCGGGAAAACATTCAGTACTTC.

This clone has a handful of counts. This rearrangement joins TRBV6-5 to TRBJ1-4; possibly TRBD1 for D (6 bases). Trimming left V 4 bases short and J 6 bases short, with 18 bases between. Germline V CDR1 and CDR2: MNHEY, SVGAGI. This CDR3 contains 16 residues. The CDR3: CASSFLQGASDEKLFF. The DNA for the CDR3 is TGTGCCAGCAGTTTCCTACAGGGTGCTTCGGATGAAAAACTGTTTTTT.

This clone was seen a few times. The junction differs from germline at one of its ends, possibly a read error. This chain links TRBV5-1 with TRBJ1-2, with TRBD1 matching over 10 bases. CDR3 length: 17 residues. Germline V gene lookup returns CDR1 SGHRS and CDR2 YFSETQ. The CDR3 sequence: CASSSSRTGGVMYGYPF. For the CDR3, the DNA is TGCGCCAGCAGCTCTTCCCGGACAGGGGGTGTGATGTATGGCTACCCCTTC. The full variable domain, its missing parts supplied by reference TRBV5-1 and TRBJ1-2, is KAGVTQTPRYLIKTRGQQVTLSCSPISGHRSVSWYQQTPGQGLQFLFEYFSETQRNKGNFPGRFSGRQFSNSRSEMNVSTLELGDSALYLCASSSSRTGGVMYGYPFGSGTRLTVV.

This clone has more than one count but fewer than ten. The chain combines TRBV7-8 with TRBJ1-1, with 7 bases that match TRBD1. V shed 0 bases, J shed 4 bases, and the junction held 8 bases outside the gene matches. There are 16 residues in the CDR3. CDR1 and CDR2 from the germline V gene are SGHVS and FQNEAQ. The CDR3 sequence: CASSLAEGAGGTEAFF. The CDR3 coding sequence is TGTGCCAGCAGCTTAGCGGAGGGGGCGGGGGGCACTGAAGCTTTCTTT.

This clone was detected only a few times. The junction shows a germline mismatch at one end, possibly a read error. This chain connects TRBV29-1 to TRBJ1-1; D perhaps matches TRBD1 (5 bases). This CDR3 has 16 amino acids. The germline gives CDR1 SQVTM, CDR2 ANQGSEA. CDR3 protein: CSVKEVGLGGRTEAFF. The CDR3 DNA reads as TGCAGCGTTAAAGAGGTGGGGCTGGGGGGTAGGACTGAAGCTTTCTTT.

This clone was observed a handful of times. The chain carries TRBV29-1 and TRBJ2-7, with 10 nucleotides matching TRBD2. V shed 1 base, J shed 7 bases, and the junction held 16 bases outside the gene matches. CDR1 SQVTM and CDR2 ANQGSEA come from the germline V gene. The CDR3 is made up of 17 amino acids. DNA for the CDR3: TGCAGCGTTGAAGTGGGAGCGGGAGGGTTTCTGGAGGCTGAGCAGTACTTC. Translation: CSVEVGAGGFLEAEQYF.

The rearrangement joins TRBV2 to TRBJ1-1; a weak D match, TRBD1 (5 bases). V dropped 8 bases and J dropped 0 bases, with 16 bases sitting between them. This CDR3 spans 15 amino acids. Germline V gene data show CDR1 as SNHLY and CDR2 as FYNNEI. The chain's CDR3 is CASGGAKGLNTEAFF. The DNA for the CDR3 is TGTGCCAGCGGAGGGGCCAAGGGGCTGAACACTGAAGCTTTCTTT.

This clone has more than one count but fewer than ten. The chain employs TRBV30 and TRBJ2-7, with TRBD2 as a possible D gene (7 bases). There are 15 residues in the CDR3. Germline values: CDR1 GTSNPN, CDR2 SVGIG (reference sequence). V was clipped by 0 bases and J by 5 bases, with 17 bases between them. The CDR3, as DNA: TGTGCCTGGAGTGTAAGGGGGGGGGCCATCCACGAGCAGTACTTC. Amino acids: CAWSVRGGAIHEQYF.

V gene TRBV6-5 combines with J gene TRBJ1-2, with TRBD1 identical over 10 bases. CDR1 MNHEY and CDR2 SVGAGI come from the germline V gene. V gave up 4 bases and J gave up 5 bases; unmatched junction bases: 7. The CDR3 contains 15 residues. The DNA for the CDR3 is TGTGCCAGCAGTTTTCCGGGACAGGGGCTATATGGCTACACCTTC. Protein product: CASSFPGQGLYGYTF.

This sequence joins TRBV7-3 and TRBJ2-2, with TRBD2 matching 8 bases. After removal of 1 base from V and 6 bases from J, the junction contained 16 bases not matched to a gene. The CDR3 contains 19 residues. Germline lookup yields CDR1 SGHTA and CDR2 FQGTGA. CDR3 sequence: CASSLMPRSSGPVSGELFF. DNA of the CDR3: TGTGCCAGCAGCTTAATGCCCCGGTCTAGCGGGCCTGTCTCCGGGGAGCTGTTTTTT.

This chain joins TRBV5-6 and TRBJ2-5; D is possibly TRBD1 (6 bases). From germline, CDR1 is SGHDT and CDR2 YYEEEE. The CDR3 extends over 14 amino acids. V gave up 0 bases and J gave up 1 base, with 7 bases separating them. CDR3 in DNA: TGTGCCAGCAGCTTGGTGGACAGCCAAGAGACCCAGTACTTC. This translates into CASSLVDSQETQYF.

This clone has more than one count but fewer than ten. For the CDR3, the DNA is TGTGCCAGCCGGGACAGGGTTCCCTATGGCTACACCTTC. The encoded protein is CASRDRVPYGYTF. This chain connects TRBV28 to TRBJ1-2; the match to TRBD1 covers 9 bases. The J segment lost 4 bases and the V segment lost 8 bases, leaving 5 bases of the junction unmatched. The CDR3 has 13 residues. Germline V gene lookup returns CDR1 MDHEN and CDR2 SYDVKM.